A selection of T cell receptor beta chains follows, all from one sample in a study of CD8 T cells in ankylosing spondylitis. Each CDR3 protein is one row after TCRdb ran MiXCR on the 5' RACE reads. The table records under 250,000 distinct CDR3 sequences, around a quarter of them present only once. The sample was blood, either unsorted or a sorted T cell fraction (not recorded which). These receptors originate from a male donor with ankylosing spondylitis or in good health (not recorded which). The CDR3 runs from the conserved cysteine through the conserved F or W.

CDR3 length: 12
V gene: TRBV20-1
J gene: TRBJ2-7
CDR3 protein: CSARGRVVEQYF

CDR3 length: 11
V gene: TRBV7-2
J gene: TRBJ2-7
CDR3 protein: CASSFVTEQYF

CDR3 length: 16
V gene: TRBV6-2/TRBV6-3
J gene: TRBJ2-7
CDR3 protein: CASSYPLVSGSYEQYF

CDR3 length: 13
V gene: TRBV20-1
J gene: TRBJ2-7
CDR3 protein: CSARDRGRYEQYF

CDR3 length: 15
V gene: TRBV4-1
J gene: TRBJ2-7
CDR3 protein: CASSQRDSGSYEQYF

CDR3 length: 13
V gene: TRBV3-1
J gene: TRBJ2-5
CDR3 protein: CASSQRASETQYF

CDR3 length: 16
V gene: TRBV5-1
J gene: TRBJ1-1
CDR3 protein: CASSLEVVQGNTEAFF

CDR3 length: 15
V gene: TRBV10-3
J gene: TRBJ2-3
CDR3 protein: CAILAGKGGTDTQYF

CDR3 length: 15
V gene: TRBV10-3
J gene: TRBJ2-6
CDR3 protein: CATKLTESGANVLTF

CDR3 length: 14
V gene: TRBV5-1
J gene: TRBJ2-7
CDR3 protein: CASSPGDHSYEQYF

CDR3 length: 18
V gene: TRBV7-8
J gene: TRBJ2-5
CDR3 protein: CASSLGPGLAGEGETQYF

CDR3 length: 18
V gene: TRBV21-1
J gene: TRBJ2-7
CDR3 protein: CASSKKRIVRGKTYEQYF

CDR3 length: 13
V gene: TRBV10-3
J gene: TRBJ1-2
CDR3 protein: CAISEEGRYGYTF

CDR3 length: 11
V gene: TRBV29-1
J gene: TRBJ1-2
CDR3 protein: CSVERGYGYTF

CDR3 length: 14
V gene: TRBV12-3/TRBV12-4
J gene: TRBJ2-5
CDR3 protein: CASSLRQTGETQYF

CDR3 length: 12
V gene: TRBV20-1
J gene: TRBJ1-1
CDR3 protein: CRAGQGNTEAFF

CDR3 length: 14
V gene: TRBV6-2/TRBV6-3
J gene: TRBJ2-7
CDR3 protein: CASREDRGHYEQYF

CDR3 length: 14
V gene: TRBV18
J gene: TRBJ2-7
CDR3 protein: CASSPPAGTYEQYF

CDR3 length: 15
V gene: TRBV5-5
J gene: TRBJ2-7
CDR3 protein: CASSPPDGLTYEQYF

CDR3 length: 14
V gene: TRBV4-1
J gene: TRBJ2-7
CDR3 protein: CASSQVTGLNEQYF

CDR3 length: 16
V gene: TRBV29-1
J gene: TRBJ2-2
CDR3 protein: CSVSGTSGSGTGELFF

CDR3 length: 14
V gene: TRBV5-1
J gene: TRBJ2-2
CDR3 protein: CASSVGQGAGELFF

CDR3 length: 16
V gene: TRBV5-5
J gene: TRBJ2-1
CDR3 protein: CASSFRGGGSYNEQFF

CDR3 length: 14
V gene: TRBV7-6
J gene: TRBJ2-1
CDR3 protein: CASSLTSEVNEQFF

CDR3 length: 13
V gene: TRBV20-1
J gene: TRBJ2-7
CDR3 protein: CSATGDRKYEQYF

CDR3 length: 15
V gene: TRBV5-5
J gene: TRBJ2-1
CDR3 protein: CASSLGLTTGNEQFF

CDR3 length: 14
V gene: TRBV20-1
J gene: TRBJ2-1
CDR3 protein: CSARAAGSYNEQFF

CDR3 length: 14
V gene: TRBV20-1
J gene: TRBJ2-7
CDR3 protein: CSASKPLGSYEQYF

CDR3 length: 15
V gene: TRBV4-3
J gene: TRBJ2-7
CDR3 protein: CASSQSDWGAYEQYF

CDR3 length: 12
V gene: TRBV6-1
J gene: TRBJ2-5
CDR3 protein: CASSERSLTQYF

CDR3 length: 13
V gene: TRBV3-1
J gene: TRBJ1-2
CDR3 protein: CASSQDSNYGYTF

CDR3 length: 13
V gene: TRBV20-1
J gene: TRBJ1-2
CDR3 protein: CSARLGQGGGYTF

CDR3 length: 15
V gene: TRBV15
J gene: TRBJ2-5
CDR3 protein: CATSRVIGFLETQYF

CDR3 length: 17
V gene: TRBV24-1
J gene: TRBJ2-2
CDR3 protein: CATSGIGQGAGTGELFF

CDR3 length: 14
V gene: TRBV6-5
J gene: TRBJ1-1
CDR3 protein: CASSYRSKDTEAFF

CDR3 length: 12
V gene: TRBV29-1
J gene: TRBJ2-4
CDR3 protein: CSARITKNIQYF

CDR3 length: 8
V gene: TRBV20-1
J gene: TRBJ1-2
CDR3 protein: CSVSGYTF

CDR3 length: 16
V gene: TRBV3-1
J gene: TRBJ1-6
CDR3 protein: CASSQGADRVRSPLHF

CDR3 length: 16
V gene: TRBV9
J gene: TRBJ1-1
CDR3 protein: CASSVRAEAGRTEAFF

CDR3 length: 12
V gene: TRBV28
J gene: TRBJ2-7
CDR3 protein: CASSFPRGEQYF

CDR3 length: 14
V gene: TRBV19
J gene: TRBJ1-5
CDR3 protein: CASSTRRGNQPQHF

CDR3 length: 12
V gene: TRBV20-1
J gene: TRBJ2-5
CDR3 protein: CSASVGRETQYF

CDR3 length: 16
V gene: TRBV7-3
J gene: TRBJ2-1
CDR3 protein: CASSFTSGASYNEQFF

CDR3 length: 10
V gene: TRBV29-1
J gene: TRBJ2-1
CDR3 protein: CSTDTDEQFF

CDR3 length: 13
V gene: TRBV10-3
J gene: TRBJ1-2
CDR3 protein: CAISEKGGYGYTF

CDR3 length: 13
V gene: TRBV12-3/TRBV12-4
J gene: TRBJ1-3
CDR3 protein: CASSAPRGNTIYF

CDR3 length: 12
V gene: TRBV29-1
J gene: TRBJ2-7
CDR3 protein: CSVAGTTYEQYF

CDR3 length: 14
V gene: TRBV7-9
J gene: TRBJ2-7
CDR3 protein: CASSTRTDPYEQYF

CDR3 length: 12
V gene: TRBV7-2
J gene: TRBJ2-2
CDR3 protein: CASSSITGELFF

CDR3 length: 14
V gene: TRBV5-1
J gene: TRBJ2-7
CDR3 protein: CASSFGTGSDEQYF

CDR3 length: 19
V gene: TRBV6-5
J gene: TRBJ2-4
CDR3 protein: CASSYSGTSGTLPKNIQYF

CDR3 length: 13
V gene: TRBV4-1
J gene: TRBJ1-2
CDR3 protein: CASSVLPGGGYTF

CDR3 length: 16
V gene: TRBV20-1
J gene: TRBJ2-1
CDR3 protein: CSASRLADTFLNEQFF